These T cell receptor beta chains were read from a single sample in a study of blood T cell repertoires in COVID-19. Data came from immunoSEQ multiplex PCR; TCRdb stores just in-frame clones and leaves some out. The table lists roughly 200,000 clones, 80% to 90% of them singletons. Specimen: peripheral blood. These receptors were taken from a human donor with active or convalescent COVID-19. The donor label of this sample is uncertain. Each CDR3 is given with its conserved first and last residue. The D gene is left open where the match is weak. Size is omitted from some rows. Given values are once, few, many or a class for expanded clones.

clone size,J gene,D gene,V gene,CDR3 DNA,CDR3 protein
.,TRBJ2-7,TRBD1,TRBV2,TGTGCCAGCAGCCCGCAGGGGGTCCGGTCCTACGAGCAGTACTTC,CASSPQGVRSYEQYF
.,TRBJ1-1,.,TRBV7-9,TGTGCCAGCAGCTTAGGGTTCGGGAACACTGAAGCTTTCTTT,CASSLGFGNTEAFF
.,TRBJ1-2,TRBD1,TRBV3-1/TRBV3-2,TGTGCCAGCAGTAAAGACAGGGGGGGAGGCTACACCTTC,CASSKDRGGGYTF
.,TRBJ1-1,.,TRBV18,TGTGCCAGCTCACCAAGATATGAGGGTGAAGCTTTCTTT,CASSPRYEGEAFF
.,TRBJ2-2,TRBD2,TRBV4-1,TGCGCCAGCAGCCTCCGCCGGGGGGGAGTGATCAACACCGGGGAGCTGTTTTTT,CASSLRRGGVINTGELFF
.,TRBJ1-3,.,TRBV19,TGTGCCAGTAGTCCCCGGCGGAGCTCTGGAAACACCATATATTTT,CASSPRRSSGNTIYF
.,TRBJ2-7,.,TRBV20-1,TGCAGTGCTAGTCTAGGGGGGGGGCGAGGCCACGAGCAGTACTTC,CSASLGGGRGHEQYF
.,TRBJ2-5,.,TRBV18,TGTGCCAGCTCACCCGTCCAGGGGCAAGAGACCCAGTACTTC,CASSPVQGQETQYF
.,TRBJ1-1,TRBD1,TRBV4-1,TGCGCCAGCAGCGACAGGGGAGACACTGAAGCTTTCTTT,CASSDRGDTEAFF
.,TRBJ2-5,.,TRBV3-1/TRBV3-2,TGTGCCAGCAGCCCAGCGGTCCCCAGGGAGACCCAGTACTTC,CASSPAVPRETQYF
.,TRBJ2-1,.,TRBV30,TGTGCCTGGAGTGTAACCGGGTCCTACAATGAGCAGTTCTTC,CAWSVTGSYNEQFF
.,TRBJ2-2,.,TRBV7-9,TGTGCCAGCAGCCCCAGGGGTATAGATGCCGGGGAGCTGTTTTTT,CASSPRGIDAGELFF
.,TRBJ1-2,.,TRBV28,TGTGCCAGCAGCCCTCTCTATGGCTACACCTTC,CASSPLYGYTF
.,TRBJ1-1,.,TRBV2,TGTGCCAGCAGTGTGTTACAGGGTAGATCGAGCACTGAAGCTTTCTTT,CASSVLQGRSSTEAFF
.,TRBJ1-4,.,TRBV4-1,TGCGCCAGCAGCCAAGACCCTGGGGGGAAACTGTTTTTT,CASSQDPGGKLFF
.,TRBJ2-1,.,TRBV7-2,TGTGCCAGCAGCCTCGACAGTAACTCCTACAATGAGCAGTTCTTC,CASSLDSNSYNEQFF
.,TRBJ2-5,TRBD2,TRBV5-4,TGTGCCAGCAGCCGTAGCGGGGGACAAGAGACCCAGTACTTC,CASSRSGGQETQYF
.,TRBJ2-7,TRBD1,TRBV6-5,TGTGCCAGCAGTTATCGGGACAGGGGCTACGAGCAGTACTTC,CASSYRDRGYEQYF
.,TRBJ1-1,.,TRBV11-3,TGTGCCAGCAGCTTTAGGCGTTGGGCAGAGAACACTGAAGCTTTCTTT,CASSFRRWAENTEAFF
few,TRBJ2-1,TRBD2,TRBV3-1/TRBV3-2,TGTGCCAGCAGCCACAGCGGGAGTGAGCAGTTCTTC,CASSHSGSEQFF
.,TRBJ2-7,TRBD1,TRBV7-2,TGTGCCAGCAGCTTATATCAGGGGGCGAACTACGAGCAGTACTTC,CASSLYQGANYEQYF
.,TRBJ2-6,TRBD2,TRBV5-1,TGCGCCAGCAGCTTTAGCGGGGGGAAGGGAGCCAACGTCCTGACTTTC,CASSFSGGKGANVLTF
.,TRBJ2-7,TRBD1,TRBV6-5,TGTGCCAGCAGCAAACAGGGGTCTGGGTACTACGAGCAGTACTTC,CASSKQGSGYYEQYF
.,TRBJ2-1,.,TRBV5-4,TGTGCCAGCAGCTTGGGCGGGAACCCCTCGGATGAGCAGTTCTTC,CASSLGGNPSDEQFF
.,TRBJ1-6,.,TRBV3-1/TRBV3-2,TGTGCCAGCAGCCCAGCTGTAACGGGGTGGCGATCACCCCTCCACTTT,CASSPAVTGWRSPLHF
once,TRBJ2-5,TRBD2,TRBV5-4,TGTGCCAGCAGCTTTGTTAGGCGGGAGTATTTTAAAGAGACCCAGTACTTC,CASSFVRREYFKETQYF
.,TRBJ2-7,TRBD2,TRBV5-1,TGCGCCAGCAGCCCCGGGGGGTCCGCCAACTACGAGCAGTACTTC,CASSPGGSANYEQYF
.,TRBJ2-2,TRBD1,TRBV5-1,TGCGCCAGCAGGTTGGGACAGACAGCGAACACCGGGGAGCTGTTTTTT,CASRLGQTANTGELFF
.,TRBJ1-4,.,TRBV15,TGTGCCACCAGCAGGGGCAGGGCAGCTAATGAAAAACTGTTTTTT,CATSRGRAANEKLFF
.,TRBJ1-2,.,TRBV24-1,TGTGCCACCAGTGATTTTGGGGGCCACTACACCTTC,CATSDFGGHYTF
once,TRBJ2-2,.,TRBV4-2,TGTGCCAGCAAACTAGACGAGGGCCGAACCGGGGAGCTGTTTTTT,CASKLDEGRTGELFF
.,TRBJ1-5,TRBD1,TRBV18,TGTGCCAGCTCACGGACAGGAAATCAGCCCCAGCATTTT,CASSRTGNQPQHF
.,TRBJ1-1,.,TRBV3-1/TRBV3-2,TGTGCCAGCAGCCAAGATGGCCGCGGGACCACTGAAGCTTTCTTT,CASSQDGRGTTEAFF
.,TRBJ2-7,.,TRBV24-1,TGTGCCACCAGTGAAGGAGCGGACGAGCAGTACTTC,CATSEGADEQYF
.,TRBJ2-3,.,TRBV28,TGTGCCAGCAGTTCCGCGTTATTTAAACTCGGTGGTGCGCAGTATTTT,CASSSALFKLGGAQYF
few,TRBJ2-7,.,TRBV11-3,TGTGCCAGCAGCCCCCCGGGGAGGAGCTACGAGCAGTACTTC,CASSPPGRSYEQYF
.,TRBJ2-2,TRBD2,TRBV27,TGTGCCAGCAGTTTTAACCGTCTTGCGGGAGGGCCGGGCACCGGGGAGCTGTTTTTT,CASSFNRLAGGPGTGELFF
few,TRBJ1-5,.,TRBV4-1,TGCGCCAGCAGCCCCCGGGAAGCTAGCAGGGGATCCAATCAGCCCCAGCATTTT,CASSPREASRGSNQPQHF
.,TRBJ1-2,.,TRBV28,TGTGCCAGCAGTACCGAGGGAAACTATGGCTACACCTTC,CASSTEGNYGYTF
.,TRBJ2-7,.,TRBV5-4,TGTGCCAGCAGCGGAAAGGACAGAAGGGACGAGCAGTACTTC,CASSGKDRRDEQYF
once,TRBJ2-7,TRBD2,TRBV6-5,TGTGCCAGCTCTAGACTAGCGGGGAATTACGAGCAGTACTTC,CASSRLAGNYEQYF
.,TRBJ2-3,.,TRBV21-1,TGTGCCAGCAGCAAAGGGACTAGCGGGGTGGGAGATACGCAGTATTTT,CASSKGTSGVGDTQYF
few,TRBJ2-3,TRBD2,TRBV28,TGTGCCAGCAAACTAGCGGGGAGCACAGATACGCAGTATTTT,CASKLAGSTDTQYF
.,TRBJ1-3,TRBD1,TRBV20-1,TGCAGTGCTAGTGGGACAGGGGTAGGAAACACCATATATTTT,CSASGTGVGNTIYF
.,TRBJ1-5,.,TRBV1,TGCACCAGTAGCCAAGGTTCGGGACAGGGCTTCTGCAATCAGCCCCAGCATTTT,CTSSQGSGQGFCNQPQHF
.,TRBJ1-5,TRBD1,TRBV5-5,TGTGCCAGCAGCAGGACAGGGTACGGCAATCAGCCCCAGCATTTT,CASSRTGYGNQPQHF
.,TRBJ2-7,TRBD1,TRBV3-1/TRBV3-2,TGTGCCAGCAGCCAAGGAGGGGGCGCGAAGCTGGACGAGCAGTACTTC,CASSQGGGAKLDEQYF
.,TRBJ1-6,.,TRBV7-6,TGTGCCAGCAGCTCCTACCTTAATTCACCCCTCCACTTT,CASSSYLNSPLHF